This T cell receptor beta chain comes out of a study of T-cell reconstitution after alpha-beta-depleted transplantation in children (dated by TCRdb to 2016 to 2017). Some background on the complete study: T-cell immune reconstitution after TCRalphabeta/CD19-depleted allogeneic hematopoietic cell transplantation in children was quantitatively tracked in the study by means of TCR repertoire profiling.

On this clonotype: The target of this receptor is not known. It has no much larger one-base neighbor in the sample; base qualities were not kept.

The treatment or condition label corresponds to: allogeneic hematopoietic cell transplantation with graft depleted of TCRalphabeta T cells and CD19 B cells. The children who served as transplant recipients had been given grafts of TCRalphabeta/CD19-depleted allogeneic hematopoietic cells. Including cysteine and phenylalanine, the CDR3 has 14 amino acids. The CDR3 DNA has 42 bases and is translated from base 1. From a lookup of the germline V gene, CDR1 and CDR2 are MDHEN and SYDVKM. V is reduced by 11 bases and J by 3 bases, leaving a spacing of 17 bases between them. Library preparation employed PCR. The sequencer listed for this sample is Illumina HiSeq 2500. To normalize quantification of the TCRbeta repertoire, the TCR libraries were built with molecular barcoding that relied on unique molecular identifiers. Starting from the raw public reads, TCRdb applied fastp trimming at Q25, assembled clones with MiXCR and retained in-frame beta chains. Every CDR3 protein is listed once, alongside the most common genes and DNA of its rows. In this sample the table shows about 600,000 distinct CDR3 sequences, 20% to 25% of which occur a single time. 11% to 15% of the sample is held by the ten biggest clonotypes.

Overall study outcomes, separate from this receptor: The frequencies of hyperexpanded clones fell over the following months, and after one year, T-cell counts and TCRbeta diversity were mostly attributed to newly produced T cells. The high TCRbeta diversity at day 60 in some patients was ascribed to recipient T cells and intrathymic progenitors that had survived conditioning. The apparently early alphabetaT-cell count recovery about two months after transplant was reportedly dependent on only several hundred rapidly expanded clones derived from non-depleted graft cells.

Sequences were derived from PBMCs, mostly from graft donor cells, sampled 360 days after TCRalphabeta/CD19-depleted stem cell transplant. Recombination linked TRBV28 to TRBJ1-5; no D gene is confidently identified. The origin of this receptor is a boy under two years old who had a stem cell transplant for acute myeloid leukemia, so the T cells may come from the graft donor. In nucleotides, the sequence is TGTGCCTCAACCACACGGCAGGTCAATCAGCCCCAGCATTTT. Translated, it gives CASTTRQVNQPQHF.